Shown below are 9 T cell receptor beta chains from a single sample sequenced in a study of monozygotic twins with inflammatory bowel disease. After re-calling the 5' RACE reads, TCRdb lists one entry per CDR3 protein, DNA absent. This sample contains over 110,000 distinct CDR3 sequences. Sequencing was performed on blood. The receptors stem from a human donor with ulcerative colitis or Crohn's disease, or a healthy co-twin of an affected twin (not recorded which).

This rearrangement joins TRBV7-2 to TRBJ1-2; TCRdb names TRBD1, which stays unverified in the absence of DNA. From germline, CDR1 is SGHTA and CDR2 FQGNSA. CDR3 length: 14 residues. CDR3 in amino acids: CASSRNTGNYGYTF.

The chain uses TRBV7-3 and TRBJ1-2; with no DNA, the TCRdb D assignment of TRBD1 cannot be verified. The CDR3 loop spans 17 amino acids. The germline gives CDR1 SGHTA, CDR2 FQGTGA. CDR3 loop: CASSLTGTGGKRDGYTF.

This chain joins TRBV5-1 and TRBJ1-6. The CDR3 loop spans 14 amino acids. The germline V gene has CDR1 SGHRS and CDR2 YFSETQ. CDR3 region: CASSEGLANSPLHF. The whole variable domain, remainder taken from reference TRBV5-1 and TRBJ1-6, is KAGVTQTPRYLIKTRGQQVTLSCSPISGHRSVSWYQQTPGQGLQFLFEYFSETQRNKGNFPGRFSGRQFSNSRSEMNVSTLELGDSALYLCASSEGLANSPLHFGNGTRLTVT.

CDR3 protein: CASSLSWVREDTEAFF. The chain recombines TRBV7-8 with TRBJ1-1. This CDR3 is built from 16 residues. The germline V gene encodes CDR1 SGHVS and CDR2 FQNEAQ.

V is TRBV5-1 and J is TRBJ2-1; TCRdb's assignment of TRBD2 cannot be checked, as there is no DNA. This CDR3 is 16 amino acids long. Germline CDR1 and CDR2: SGHRS and YFSETQ. This CDR3 is CASSPGTSGGSNEQFF.

The V and J genes are TRBV4-3 and TRBJ2-7. The CDR3 runs to 13 residues. CDR1 is LGHNA and CDR2 is YSLEER in the germline V gene. The CDR3 is CASSQDRKDEQYF.

This rearrangement joins TRBV4-1 to TRBJ2-5; absent DNA, TCRdb's TRBD1 call cannot be checked. Germline CDR1 and CDR2: MGHRA and YSYEKL. CDR3 length: 13 amino acids. CDR3 loop: CASSPRDRETQYF.

The rearrangement uses TRBV27 and TRBJ2-7. There are 12 residues in the CDR3. Germline-derived CDR1 and CDR2 are MNHEY and SMNVEV (reference sequence). CDR3 sequence: CASRGLSYEQYF.

The V gene is TRBV6-5, the J gene TRBJ1-1; as DNA is missing, the TRBD1 call by TCRdb cannot be tested. Germline-derived CDR1 and CDR2 are MNHEY and SVGAGI. The length of the CDR3 is 13 residues. The CDR3 spells CASSYEDRGEAFF.